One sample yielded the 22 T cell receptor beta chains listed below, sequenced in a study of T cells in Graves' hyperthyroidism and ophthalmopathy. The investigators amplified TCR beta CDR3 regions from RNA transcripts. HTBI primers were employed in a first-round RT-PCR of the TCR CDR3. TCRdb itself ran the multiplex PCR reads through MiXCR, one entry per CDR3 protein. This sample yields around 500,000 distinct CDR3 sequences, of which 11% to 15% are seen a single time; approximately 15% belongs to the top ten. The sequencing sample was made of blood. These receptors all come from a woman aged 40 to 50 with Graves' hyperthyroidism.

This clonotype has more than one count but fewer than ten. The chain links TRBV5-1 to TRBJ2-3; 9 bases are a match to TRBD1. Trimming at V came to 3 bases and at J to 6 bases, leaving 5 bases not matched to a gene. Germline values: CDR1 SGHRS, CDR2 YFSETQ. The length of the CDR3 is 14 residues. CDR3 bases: TGCGCCAGCAGCTCGGGACAGGGCAAGGATACGCAGTATTTT. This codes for CASSSGQGKDTQYF.

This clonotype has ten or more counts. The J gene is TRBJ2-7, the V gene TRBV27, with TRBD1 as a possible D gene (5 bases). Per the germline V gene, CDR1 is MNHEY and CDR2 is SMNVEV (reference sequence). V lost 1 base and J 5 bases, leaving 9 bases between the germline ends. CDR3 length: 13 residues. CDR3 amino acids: CASSLYQGHEQYF. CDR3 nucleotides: TGTGCCAGCAGTTTATATCAGGGCCACGAGCAGTACTTC.

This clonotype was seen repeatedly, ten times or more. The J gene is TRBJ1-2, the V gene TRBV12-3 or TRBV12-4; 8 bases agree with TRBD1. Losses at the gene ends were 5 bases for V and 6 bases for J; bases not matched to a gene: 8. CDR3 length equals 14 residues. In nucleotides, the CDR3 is TGTGCCAGCAGTCGGCGGACAGGGATTAATGGCTACACCTTC. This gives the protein CASSRRTGINGYTF.

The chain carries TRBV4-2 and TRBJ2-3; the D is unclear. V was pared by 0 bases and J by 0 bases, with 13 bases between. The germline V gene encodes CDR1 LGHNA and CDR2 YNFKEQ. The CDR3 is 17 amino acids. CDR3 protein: CASSQDKARPSTDTQYF. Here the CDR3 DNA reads TGTGCCAGCAGCCAAGATAAGGCCAGGCCTAGCACAGATACGCAGTATTTT.

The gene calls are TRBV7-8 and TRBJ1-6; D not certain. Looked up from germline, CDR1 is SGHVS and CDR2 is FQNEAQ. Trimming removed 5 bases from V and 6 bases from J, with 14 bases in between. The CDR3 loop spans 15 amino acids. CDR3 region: CASSTARGPNSPLHF. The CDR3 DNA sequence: TGTGCCAGCAGCACAGCAAGAGGGCCTAATTCACCCCTCCACTTT.

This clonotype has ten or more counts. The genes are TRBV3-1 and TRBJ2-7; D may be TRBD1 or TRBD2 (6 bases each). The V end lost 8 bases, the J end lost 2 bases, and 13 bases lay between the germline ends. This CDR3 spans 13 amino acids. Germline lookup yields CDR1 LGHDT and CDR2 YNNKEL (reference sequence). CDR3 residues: CASEGGIAYEQYF. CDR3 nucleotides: TGTGCCAGCGAAGGGGGGATCGCCTACGAGCAGTACTTC.

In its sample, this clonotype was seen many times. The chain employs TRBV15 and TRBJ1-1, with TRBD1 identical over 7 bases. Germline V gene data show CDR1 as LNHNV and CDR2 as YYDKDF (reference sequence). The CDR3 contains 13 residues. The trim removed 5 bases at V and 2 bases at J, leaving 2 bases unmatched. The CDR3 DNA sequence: TGTGCCACCAGCGGGACAGACAACACTGAAGCTTTCTTT. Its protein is CATSGTDNTEAFF.

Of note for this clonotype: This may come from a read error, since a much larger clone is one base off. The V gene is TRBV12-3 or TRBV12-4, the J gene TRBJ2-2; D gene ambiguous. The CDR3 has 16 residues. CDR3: CASSLNGFGNTRELFF. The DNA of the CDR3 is TGTGCCAGCAGTTTAAACGGATTTGGGAACACCAGGGAGCTGTTTTTT.

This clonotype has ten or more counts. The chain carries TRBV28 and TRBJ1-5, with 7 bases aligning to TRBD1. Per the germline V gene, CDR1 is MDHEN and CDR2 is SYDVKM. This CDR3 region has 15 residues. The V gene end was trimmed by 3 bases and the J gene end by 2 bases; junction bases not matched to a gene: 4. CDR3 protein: CASSFLGQGNQPQHF. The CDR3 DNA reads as TGTGCCAGCAGTTTCCTTGGACAGGGCAATCAGCCCCAGCATTTT.

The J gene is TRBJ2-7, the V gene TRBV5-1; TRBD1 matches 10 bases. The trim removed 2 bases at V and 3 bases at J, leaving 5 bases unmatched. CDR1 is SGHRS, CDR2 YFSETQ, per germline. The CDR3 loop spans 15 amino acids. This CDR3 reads CASSFPGQGYYEQYF. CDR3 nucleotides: TGCGCCAGCAGCTTTCCGGGACAGGGGTACTACGAGCAGTACTTC.

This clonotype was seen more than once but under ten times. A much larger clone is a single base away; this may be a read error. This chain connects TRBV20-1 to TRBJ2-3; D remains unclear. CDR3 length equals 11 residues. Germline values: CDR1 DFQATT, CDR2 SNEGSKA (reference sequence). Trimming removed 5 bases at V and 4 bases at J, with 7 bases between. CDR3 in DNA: TGCAGTGCTGGAAAGTCAGATACGCAGTATTTT. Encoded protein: CSAGKSDTQYF.

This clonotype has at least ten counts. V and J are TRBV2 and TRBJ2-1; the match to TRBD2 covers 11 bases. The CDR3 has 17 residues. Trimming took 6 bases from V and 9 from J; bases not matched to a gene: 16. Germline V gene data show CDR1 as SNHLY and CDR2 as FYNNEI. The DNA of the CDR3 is TGTGCCAGCAGCTACGACAGGGGTAGAGGACTAGCGGGTGAGCAGTTCTTC. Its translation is CASSYDRGRGLAGEQFF.

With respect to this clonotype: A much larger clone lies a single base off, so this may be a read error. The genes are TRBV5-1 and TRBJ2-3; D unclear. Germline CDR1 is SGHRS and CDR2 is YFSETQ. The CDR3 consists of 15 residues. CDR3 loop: CDSSFQSIPTDTQYF. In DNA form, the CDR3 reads TGCGACAGCAGCTTTCAGTCGATCCCCACAGATACGCAGTATTTT.

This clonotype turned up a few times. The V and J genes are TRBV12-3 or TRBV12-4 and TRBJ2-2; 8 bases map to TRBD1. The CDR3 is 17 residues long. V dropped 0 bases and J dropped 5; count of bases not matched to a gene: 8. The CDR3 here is CASSLAGVRGQTGELFF. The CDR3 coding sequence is TGTGCCAGCAGTTTAGCAGGAGTCAGGGGGCAAACCGGGGAGCTGTTTTTT.

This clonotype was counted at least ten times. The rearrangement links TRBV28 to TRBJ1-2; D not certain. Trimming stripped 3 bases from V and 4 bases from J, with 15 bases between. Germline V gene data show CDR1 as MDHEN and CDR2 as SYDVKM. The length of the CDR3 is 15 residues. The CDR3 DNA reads TGTGCCAGCAGTTTGCTTCGGCTGCAGATCTATGGCTACACCTTC. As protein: CASSLLRLQIYGYTF.

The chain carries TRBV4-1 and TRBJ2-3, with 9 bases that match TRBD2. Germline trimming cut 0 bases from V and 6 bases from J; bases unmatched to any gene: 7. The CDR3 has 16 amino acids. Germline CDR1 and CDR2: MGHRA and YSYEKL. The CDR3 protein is CASSQELSGRSDTQYF. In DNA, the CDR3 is TGCGCCAGCAGCCAAGAACTCAGCGGGAGGTCCGATACGCAGTATTTT.

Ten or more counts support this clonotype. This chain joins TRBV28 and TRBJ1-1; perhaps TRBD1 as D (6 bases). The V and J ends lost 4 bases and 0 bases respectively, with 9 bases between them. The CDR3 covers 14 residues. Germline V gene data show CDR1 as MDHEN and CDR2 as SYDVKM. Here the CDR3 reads CASSSGHMNTEAFF. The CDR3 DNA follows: TGTGCCAGCAGTTCGGGACACATGAACACTGAAGCTTTCTTT. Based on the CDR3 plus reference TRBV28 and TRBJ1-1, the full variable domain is DVKVTQSSRYLVKRTGEKVFLECVQDMDHENMFWYRQDPGLGLRLIYFSYDVKMKEKGDIPEGYSVSREKKERFSLILESASTNQTSMYLCASSSGHMNTEAFFGQGTRLTVV.

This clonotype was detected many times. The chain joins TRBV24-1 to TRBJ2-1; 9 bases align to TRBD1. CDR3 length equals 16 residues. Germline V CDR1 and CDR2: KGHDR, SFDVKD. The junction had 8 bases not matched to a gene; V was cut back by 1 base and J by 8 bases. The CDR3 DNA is TGTGCCACCAGTGATTTCGGAGACAGGGGGTCCGATGAGCAGTTCTTC. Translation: CATSDFGDRGSDEQFF.

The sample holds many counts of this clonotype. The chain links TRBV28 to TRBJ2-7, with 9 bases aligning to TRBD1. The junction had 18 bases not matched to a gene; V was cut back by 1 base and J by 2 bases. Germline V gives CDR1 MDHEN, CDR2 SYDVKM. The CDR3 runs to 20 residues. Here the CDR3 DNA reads TGTGCCAGCAGTTTATCCTATACCTCTCACGGGACAGGGTTCACCTACGAGCAGTACTTC. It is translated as CASSLSYTSHGTGFTYEQYF.

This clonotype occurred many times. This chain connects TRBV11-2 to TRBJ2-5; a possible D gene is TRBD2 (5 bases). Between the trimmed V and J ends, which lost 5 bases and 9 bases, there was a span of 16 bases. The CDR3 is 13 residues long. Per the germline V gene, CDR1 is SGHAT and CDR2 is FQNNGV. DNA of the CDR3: TGTGCCAGCAGCAAATCCAATATGGAGGCCCAGTACTTC. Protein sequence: CASSKSNMEAQYF.

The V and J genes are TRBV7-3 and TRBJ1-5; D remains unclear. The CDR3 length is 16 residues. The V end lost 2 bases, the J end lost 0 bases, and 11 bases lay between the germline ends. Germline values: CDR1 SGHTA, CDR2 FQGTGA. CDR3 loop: CASSLSYFHSNQPQHF. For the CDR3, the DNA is TGTGCCAGCAGCTTATCCTATTTCCATAGCAATCAGCCCCAGCATTTT.

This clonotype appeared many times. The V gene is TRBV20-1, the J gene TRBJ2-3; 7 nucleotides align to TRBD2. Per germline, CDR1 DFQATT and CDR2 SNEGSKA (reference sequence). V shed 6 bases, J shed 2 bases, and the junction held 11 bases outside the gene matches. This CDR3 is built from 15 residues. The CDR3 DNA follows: TGCAGTGCCCAGGGAGGGCCAGGCCCCACAGATACGCAGTATTTT. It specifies CSAQGGPGPTDTQYF.